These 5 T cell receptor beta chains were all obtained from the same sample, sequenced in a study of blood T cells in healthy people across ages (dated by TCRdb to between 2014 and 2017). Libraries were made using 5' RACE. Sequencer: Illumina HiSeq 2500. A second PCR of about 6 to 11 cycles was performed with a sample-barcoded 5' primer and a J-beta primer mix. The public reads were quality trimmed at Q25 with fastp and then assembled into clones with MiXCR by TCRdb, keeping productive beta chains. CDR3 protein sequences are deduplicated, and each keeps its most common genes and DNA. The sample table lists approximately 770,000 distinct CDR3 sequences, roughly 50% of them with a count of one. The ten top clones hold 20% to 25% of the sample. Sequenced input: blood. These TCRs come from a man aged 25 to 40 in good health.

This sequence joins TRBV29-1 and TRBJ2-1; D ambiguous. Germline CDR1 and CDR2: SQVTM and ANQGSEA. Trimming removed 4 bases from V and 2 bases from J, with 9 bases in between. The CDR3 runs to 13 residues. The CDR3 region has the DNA TGCAGCGTTGCGGCGTTTACCTACAATGAGCAGTTCTTC. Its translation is CSVAAFTYNEQFF.

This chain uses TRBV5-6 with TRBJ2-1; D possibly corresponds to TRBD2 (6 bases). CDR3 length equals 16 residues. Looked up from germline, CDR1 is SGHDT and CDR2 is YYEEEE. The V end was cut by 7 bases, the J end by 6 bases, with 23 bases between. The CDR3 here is CASRGSSGYGCNEQFF. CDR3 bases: TGTGCCAGCCGGGGGTCTTCGGGATACGGATGCAATGAGCAGTTCTTC.

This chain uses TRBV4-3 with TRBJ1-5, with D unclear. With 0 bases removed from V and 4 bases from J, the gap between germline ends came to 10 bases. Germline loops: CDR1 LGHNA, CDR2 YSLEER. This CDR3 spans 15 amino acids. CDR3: CASSQELGGNQPQHF. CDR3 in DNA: TGCGCCAGCAGCCAAGAATTGGGCGGTAATCAGCCCCAGCATTTT.

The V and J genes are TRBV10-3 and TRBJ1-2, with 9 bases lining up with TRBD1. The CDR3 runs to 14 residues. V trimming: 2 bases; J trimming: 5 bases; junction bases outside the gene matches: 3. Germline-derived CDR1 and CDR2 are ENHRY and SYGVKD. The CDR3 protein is CAISEAGTGYGYTF. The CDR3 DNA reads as TGTGCCATCAGTGAGGCGGGGACAGGGTATGGCTACACCTTC.

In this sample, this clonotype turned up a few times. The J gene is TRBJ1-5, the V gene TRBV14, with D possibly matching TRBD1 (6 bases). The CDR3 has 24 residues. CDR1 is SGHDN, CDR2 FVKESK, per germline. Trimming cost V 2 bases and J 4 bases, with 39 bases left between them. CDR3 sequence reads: CASSQRHRPPIWVQGGKRNQPQHF. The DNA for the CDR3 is TGTGCCAGCAGCCAACGGCATCGGCCGCCTATATGGGTCCAAGGGGGGAAAAGGAATCAGCCCCAGCATTTT.